This T cell receptor beta chain originates from a study of shared clonotypes between healthy human individuals. The study's findings and limits: On the whole, naive subsets had larger estimated richness than memory subsets had. The study sampled only blood, and tissue repertoires likely differ.

The trim removed 5 bases at V and 0 bases at J, leaving 13 bases unmatched. The length of the CDR3 is 18 residues. Germline V CDR1 and CDR2: LGHNT, FRNRAP. Deep-level settings were used for running the assay. Generated by immunoSEQ multiplex PCR, the TCRdb table keeps only in-frame clones and is missing some. The profile shows more than 2 million clones, about 95% of them singletons. Naive CD8 cells lacked CD45RO and underwent positive selection for CCR7, leaving out terminally differentiated effector memory CD45RA+ cells. A remark on this clone: No antigen is known for it.

Sequenced sample: naive CD8+ T cells sorted from blood. The chain is built from TRBV12-5 and TRBJ1-5; TRBD1 agrees at 7 bases. The TCR was taken from a young man in good health. In nucleotides, the CDR3 is TGTGCTAGTGGTACAACGTCAGGGGGGCTGGATAGCAATCAGCCCCAGCATTTT. As protein: CASGTTSGGLDSNQPQHF.